This passage covers 29 T cell receptor beta chains from one sample sequenced in a study of blood T cell repertoires in COVID-19. TCRdb's copy holds only in-frame clones and misses some; the assay was immunoSEQ multiplex PCR. The sample lists some 240,000 clones; 75% to 85% were seen once. Material for sequencing was peripheral blood. Source of these receptors: a woman of 80 years or more with COVID-19, enrolled during active disease.

This clone was seen a few times. J is TRBJ2-1 and V is TRBV11-3; D unclear. The germline V and J ends were trimmed by 1 base and 8 bases, with 12 bases remaining between them. There are 14 residues in the CDR3. From germline, CDR1 is SGHNT and CDR2 YENEEA. The CDR3 region has the DNA TGTGCCAGCAGCTTAGGCCACTTAGAGCATGAGCAGTTCTTC. Its protein is CASSLGHLEHEQFF.

CDR3 sequence: CATSGQYNEKLFF. The CDR3, as DNA: TGTGCCACCTCAGGACAGTATAATGAAAAACTGTTTTTT. The V call is TRBV6-5, the J call TRBJ1-4; D is possibly TRBD1 (6 bases). Germline CDR1 MNHEY, CDR2 SVGAGI. Trimming removed 10 bases at V and 4 bases at J, with 13 bases between. CDR3 length: 13 amino acids.

The gene calls are TRBV7-2 and TRBJ1-5; D unresolved. Trimming took off 5 bases at V and 0 bases at J, with 8 bases between the two ends. The CDR3 is 14 amino acids. CDR1 and CDR2 (germline): SGHTA, FQGNSA. CDR3 nucleotide sequence: TGTGCCAGCAGCCTCCGGGATAGCAATCAGCCCCAGCATTTT. Protein product: CASSLRDSNQPQHF.

V is TRBV5-3 and J is TRBJ1-1, with unresolved D. TRBV5-3 is known as an ORF, though its function is uncertain. Deletions cut 5 bases from V and 10 bases from J, with 6 bases between. CDR3 length: 9 amino acids. The CDR3 sequence is CARRVGAFF. The DNA for the CDR3 is TGTGCCAGAAGGGTCGGAGCTTTCTTT.

The chain links TRBV3-1 (or the pseudogene TRBV3-2) to TRBJ2-2, with D perhaps TRBD2 (6 bases). Between the trimmed V and J ends, which lost 1 base and 6 bases, there was a span of 9 bases. This CDR3 has 14 amino acids. Germline lookup yields CDR1 LGHDT and CDR2 YNNKEL (reference sequence). CDR3 amino acids: CASSQGRGAGELFF. The CDR3 DNA is TGTGCCAGCAGCCAAGGCCGCGGGGCCGGGGAGCTGTTTTTT.

This CDR3 is CAISDINRGSETQYF. The CDR3 nucleotides read TGTGCCATCAGTGACATCAACAGGGGATCGGAGACCCAGTACTTC. This chain joins TRBV10-3 and TRBJ2-5; 7 positions match TRBD1. Germline assignment: CDR1 ENHRY and CDR2 SYGVKD. This CDR3 has 15 residues. J lost 5 bases, V lost 3 bases, and 9 bases had no gene match.

V is TRBV28 and J is TRBJ1-2, with D hard to call. Trimming removed 9 bases from V and 5 bases from J, with 22 bases in between. Germline lookup yields CDR1 MDHEN and CDR2 SYDVKM. This CDR3 contains 15 residues. Here the CDR3 reads CASLESVATMYGYTF. The CDR3 DNA reads TGTGCCAGTTTAGAGTCTGTCGCCACTATGTATGGCTACACCTTC.

This sequence joins TRBV13 and TRBJ1-1; possibly TRBD1 for D (6 bases). Germline assignment: CDR1 PRHDT and CDR2 FYEKMQ (reference sequence). V lost 5 bases to trimming and J lost 5 bases, with 9 bases between them. This CDR3 has 12 residues. The CDR3 DNA is TGTGCCAGCAGCCCAGGGGTGACTGAAGCTTTCTTT. Protein: CASSPGVTEAFF.

This clone was counted between two and nine times. This sequence joins TRBV2 and TRBJ2-2, with 8 nucleotides matching TRBD2. Trimming took 6 bases from V and 7 from J; bases not matched to a gene: 7. Germline loops: CDR1 SNHLY, CDR2 FYNNEI. The CDR3 spans 14 residues. CDR3 sequence: CASRAGTSYGELFF. Here the CDR3 DNA reads TGTGCCAGCAGGGCCGGGACTAGTTACGGGGAGCTGTTTTTT.

The chain couples TRBV9 to TRBJ1-1; D is ambiguous. The CDR3 length is 15 residues. V gave up 0 bases and J gave up 5 bases, with 14 bases separating them. The germline V gene has CDR1 SGDLS and CDR2 YYNGEE. The CDR3 DNA is TGTGCCAGCAGCGTAGGGAGTTATAGTGGGACTGAAGCTTTCTTT. Translating it yields CASSVGSYSGTEAFF. Filled out from reference TRBV9 and TRBJ1-1, the complete variable domain reads DSGVTQTPKHLITATGQRVTLRCSPRSGDLSVYWYQQSLDQGLQFLIQYYNGEERAKGNILERFSAQQFPDLHSELNLSSLELGDSALYFCASSVGSYSGTEAFFGQGTRLTVV.

The genes are TRBV19 and TRBJ2-7; D may be TRBD1 (6 bases). This CDR3 has 13 amino acids. CDR1 and CDR2 (germline): LNHDA, SQIVND (reference sequence). With 3 bases removed from V and 3 bases from J, the gap between germline ends came to 9 bases. The CDR3 sequence is CASSMRGSYEQYF. The CDR3 region has the DNA TGTGCCAGTAGTATGAGGGGGAGCTACGAGCAGTACTTC.

V gene TRBV18 combines with J gene TRBJ1-4; 9 nucleotides agree with TRBD1. Looked up from germline, CDR1 is KGHSH and CDR2 is LQKENI. The CDR3 has 15 residues. J gave up 5 bases and V 4 bases, and 5 bases lay outside the gene matches. The CDR3 region has the DNA TGTGCCAGCTCACAGGACAGGGGAATCAATGAAAAACTGTTTTTT. Encoded protein: CASSQDRGINEKLFF.

The genes are TRBV27 and TRBJ1-6; TRBD1 aligns across 8 bases. Germline V CDR1 and CDR2: MNHEY, SMNVEV (reference sequence). This CDR3 has 13 residues. After removal of 11 bases from V and 9 bases from J, the junction contained 9 bases not matched to a gene. The CDR3, as DNA: TGTGCCTCCCGGGACAGGCTAATTTCACCCCTCCACTTT. Translation gives CASRDRLISPLHF.

This clone was recorded once. Other DNA sequences in the same sample also yield this CDR3. The V and J genes are TRBV18 and TRBJ2-1; TRBD2 matches at 9 bases. Per germline, CDR1 KGHSH and CDR2 LQKENI. The CDR3 length is 15 residues. J gave up 2 bases and V 1 base, and 0 bases lay outside the gene matches. CDR3 residues: CASSPQREAYNEQFF. The CDR3 DNA reads TGTGCCAGCTCACCACAGCGGGAGGCCTACAATGAGCAGTTCTTC.

V gene TRBV27 combines with J gene TRBJ1-6; possible D gene TRBD1, 5 bases. V dropped 3 bases and J dropped 14 bases, with 11 bases sitting between them. The germline V gene encodes CDR1 MNHEY and CDR2 SMNVEV (reference sequence). The CDR3 length is 12 residues. The CDR3 sequence is CASSFQGRSLHF. The CDR3 region has the DNA TGTGCCAGCAGTTTTCAGGGTCGGTCCCTCCACTTT.

Only one count was recorded for this clone. This chain joins TRBV21-1 and TRBJ2-7; TRBD1 was called by the table and not checked on the DNA. TRBV21-1 is shown as a pseudogene. The CDR3 runs 13 residues. The CDR3 bases are TGTGCCAGCGACAGGGAAGAGCCCTACGAGCAGTACTTC. Protein product: CASDREEPYEQYF.

The V and J genes are TRBV19 and TRBJ2-2; D ambiguous. Per germline, CDR1 LNHDA and CDR2 SQIVND (reference sequence). Trimming left V 1 base short and J 8 bases short, with 8 bases between. CDR3 length: 13 residues. CDR3 amino acids: CASSIVPKGELFF. As DNA, the CDR3 is TGTGCCAGTAGTATAGTCCCCAAAGGGGAGCTGTTTTTT.

This CDR3 is CATRGSGSVEQFF. The CDR3, as DNA: TGTGCCACTCGGGGTAGCGGGAGTGTAGAGCAGTTCTTC. The rearrangement uses TRBV2 and TRBJ2-1, with TRBD2 matching 9 bases. The CDR3 is 13 amino acids. Germline lookup yields CDR1 SNHLY and CDR2 FYNNEI. V shed 10 bases and J 10 bases; nucleotides not matched to a gene: 11.

This chain links TRBV5-1 with TRBJ1-2; no definite D call. V lost 3 bases to trimming and J lost 4 bases, with 7 bases between them. This CDR3 contains 12 residues. Per germline, CDR1 SGHRS and CDR2 YFSETQ. The CDR3 sequence is CASSSPSYGYTF. The CDR3 DNA reads as TGCGCCAGCAGCTCCCCGTCCTATGGCTACACCTTC.

V and J are TRBV24-1 and TRBJ1-5; no clear D gene. CDR3 length: 12 residues. The germline V and J ends were trimmed by 12 bases and 7 bases, with 15 bases remaining between them. Germline values: CDR1 KGHDR, CDR2 SFDVKD. The CDR3, as DNA: TGTGCCCCCTCTGAATTGGGCCAGCCCCAGCATTTT. As protein: CAPSELGQPQHF.

CDR3 DNA sequence: TGCGCCAGCAGCTTCGGACAGGGGAGGACGGCTTTCTTT. Translating it yields CASSFGQGRTAFF. This rearrangement joins TRBV5-1 to TRBJ1-1, with 9 positions matching TRBD1. The CDR3 runs to 13 residues. Per germline, CDR1 SGHRS and CDR2 YFSETQ. The ends lost 2 bases at V and 11 bases at J; junction bases unmatched: 7.

The rearrangement uses TRBV25-1 and TRBJ1-6; TRBD1 aligns across 7 bases. With V trimmed by 2 bases and J by 8 bases, 6 bases remained unmatched. CDR1 MGHDK and CDR2 SYGVNS come from the germline V gene. The CDR3 sequence is 15 residues long. The DNA for the CDR3 is TGTGCCAGCAGTGAAAAGGCAGGGGGATATTCACCCCTCCACTTT. It specifies CASSEKAGGYSPLHF.

The V gene is TRBV5-1, the J gene TRBJ1-4, with 7 bases lining up with TRBD1. The V gene's germline CDR1 is SGHRS and CDR2 YFSETQ. The CDR3 runs 15 residues. V lost 4 bases to trimming and J lost 4 bases; unmatched junction nucleotides: 7. The CDR3 nucleotides are TGCGCCAGCAGCCGGGTGGGGGACAGTAATGAAAAACTGTTTTTT. Residues: CASSRVGDSNEKLFF.

V and J are TRBV6-6 and TRBJ1-1; 7 positions agree with TRBD1. The V segment lost 2 bases and the J segment 7 bases; nucleotides outside the gene matches: 4. This CDR3 contains 13 residues. The V gene's germline CDR1 is MNHNY and CDR2 SVGAGI (reference sequence). The CDR3 DNA reads TGTGCCAGCAGTTACGAAGGGGGCGTTGAAGCTTTCTTT. Translating gives CASSYEGGVEAFF.

This chain joins TRBV6-2 or TRBV6-3 and TRBJ1-6; a weak D match, TRBD1 (6 bases). This CDR3 comprises 14 residues. V lost 3 bases and J 10 bases, leaving 13 bases between the germline ends. The V gene's germline CDR1 is MNHEY and CDR2 SVGEGT. CDR3 protein: CASSYSGASSPLHF. For the CDR3, the DNA is TGTGCCAGCAGTTATTCAGGGGCCTCCTCACCCCTCCACTTT.

The chain has TRBV18 and TRBJ1-2; perhaps TRBD1 as D (6 bases). V lost 3 bases, J lost 7 bases, and 12 bases lay in between. This CDR3 is 13 amino acids long. Per germline, CDR1 KGHSH and CDR2 LQKENI. The CDR3 DNA reads TGTGCCAGCTCACCGGAGGCAGGGGTTGGCTACACCTTC. Translation: CASSPEAGVGYTF.

This chain joins TRBV30 and TRBJ1-5; 7 bases agree with TRBD1. Germline lookup yields CDR1 GTSNPN and CDR2 SVGIG (reference sequence). The J segment lost 6 bases and the V segment lost 0 bases, leaving 8 bases of the junction unmatched. The CDR3 extends over 15 amino acids. The CDR3 bases are TGTGCCTGGAGTGTACTTGGAGGGGGCGGTCAGCCCCAGCATTTT. It translates to CAWSVLGGGGQPQHF.

This chain uses TRBV28 with TRBJ2-7; 7 bases agree with TRBD1. The CDR3 sequence is 15 residues long. Germline CDR1 and CDR2: MDHEN and SYDVKM. Losses at the gene ends were 5 bases for V and 4 bases for J; bases not matched to a gene: 11. This chain's CDR3 is CASSLMTGSGYEQYF. DNA of the CDR3: TGTGCCAGCAGTCTCATGACAGGGAGCGGATACGAGCAGTACTTC.

The rearrangement uses TRBV7-3 and TRBJ2-5; a weak D match, TRBD2 (6 bases). The germline V and J ends were trimmed by 5 bases and 5 bases, with 15 bases remaining between them. The CDR3 loop spans 14 amino acids. Germline CDR1 SGHTA, CDR2 FQGTGA. The CDR3 reads CASSISGAGETQYF. CDR3 in DNA: TGTGCCAGCAGCATTTCCGGGGCGGGGGAGACCCAGTACTTC.